This T cell receptor (beta chain) was recovered during a study of cytomegalovirus exposure and HLA in healthy donors. The study ran its PCR with 60 Vbeta and 13 Jbeta primers. Clones were read by immunoSEQ multiplex PCR, and TCRdb kept only the in-frame ones, dropping some. Among some 170,000 clones listed, approximately 80% were seen once. Per the germline V gene, CDR1 is MDHEN and CDR2 is SYDVKM. Unmatched junction bases numbered 8, after V lost 9 bases and J lost 9 bases. CDR3 size: 13 residues. This clone was recorded a few times. This receptor was obtained from a woman aged 25-40 years in good health and CMV-seropositive. Input material: PBMCs. V gene TRBV28 combines with J gene TRBJ1-6, with 7 nucleotides matching TRBD1. The CDR3 nucleotides are TGTGCCAGTAGACAGGGTCTTCGTTCACCCCTCCACTTT. Its protein product is CASRQGLRSPLHF.